This TCR beta chain derives from a study of cytotoxic CD8 clonotypes in ibrutinib-treated CLL. On the study more broadly: Included were approximately ten relapsed/refractory and over 14 treatment-naive patients, of whom some 18 were IGHV unmutated. Responses comprised about 24 partial and 2 complete; at median approximately 68 months, roughly 15 remained remitted and some twelve progressed. General study results and limits: Clonality increased at ibrutinib response, then returned toward baseline at progression. T-cell clonality at baseline went above that of age-matched healthy donors and rose and fell with circulating CD8+ T-cell counts.

In regard to this clone: Its specificity is not known.

The V gene's germline CDR1 is LGHNT and CDR2 FRNRAP. The CDR3 loop spans 16 amino acids. V shed 7 bases and J 6 bases; nucleotides not matched to a gene: 17. Measured with immunoSEQ multiplex PCR; TCRdb has only the in-frame clones, and not every one. The sample includes fewer than 400,000 clones, roughly 70% of them seen just once. The rearrangement uses TRBV12-5 and TRBJ2-7; TRBD2 aligns across 8 bases. This material consisted of PBMCs, taken after 36 months of ibrutinib treatment. The origin of this receptor is a human donor with chronic lymphocytic leukemia. The CDR3 coding sequence is TGTGCTAGTGCCCCCCGGTCCCGGGGGGGGCCGGTCGAGCAGTACTTC. Translation: CASAPRSRGGPVEQYF.